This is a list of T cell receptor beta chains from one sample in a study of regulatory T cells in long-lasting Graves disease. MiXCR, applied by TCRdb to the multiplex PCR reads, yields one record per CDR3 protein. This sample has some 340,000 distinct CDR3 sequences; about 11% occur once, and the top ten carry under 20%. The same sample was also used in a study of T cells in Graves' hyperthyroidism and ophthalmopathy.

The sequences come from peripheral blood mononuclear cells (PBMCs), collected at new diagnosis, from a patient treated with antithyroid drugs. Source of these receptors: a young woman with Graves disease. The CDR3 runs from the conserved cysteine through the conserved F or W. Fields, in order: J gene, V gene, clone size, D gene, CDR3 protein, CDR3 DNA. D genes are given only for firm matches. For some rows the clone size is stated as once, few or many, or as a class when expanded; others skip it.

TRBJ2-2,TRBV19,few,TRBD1,CATEQGARGELFF,TGTGCCACCGAACAGGGGGCGCGAGGGGAGCTGTTTTTT
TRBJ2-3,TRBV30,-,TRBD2,CAWSQWFVAGGKGTQDTQYF,TGTGCCTGGAGTCAATGGTTTGTAGCGGGGGGGAAGGGAACACAGGATACGCAGTATTTT
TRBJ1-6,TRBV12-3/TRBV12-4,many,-,CASSSIRNSPLHF,TGTGCCAGCAGTTCGATTCGGAATTCACCCCTCCACTTT
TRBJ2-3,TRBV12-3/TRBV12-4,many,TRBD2,CASSLAGVKDTQYF,TGTGCCAGCAGTCTAGCGGGAGTTAAAGATACGCAGTATTTT
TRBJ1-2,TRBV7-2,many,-,CASMRPLLYGYTF,TGTGCCAGCATGCGGCCACTACTCTATGGCTACACCTTC
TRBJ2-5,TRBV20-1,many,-,CSAKWDSQQETQYF,TGCAGTGCTAAATGGGACTCCCAGCAAGAGACCCAGTACTTC
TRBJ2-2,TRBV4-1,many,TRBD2,CASSQDSGRLNTGELFF,TGCGCCAGCAGCCAAGATTCCGGGAGGCTTAACACCGGGGAGCTGTTTTTT
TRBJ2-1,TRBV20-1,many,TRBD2,CSARTSQANEQFF,TGCAGTGCGCGGACTAGTCAAGCCAATGAGCAGTTCTTC
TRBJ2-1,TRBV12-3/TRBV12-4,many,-,CASSLAGLEQFF,TGTGCCAGCAGTTTAGCAGGACTGGAGCAGTTCTTC
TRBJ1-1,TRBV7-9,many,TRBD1,CASSLAFRTGGLEGTEAFF,TGTGCCAGCAGCTTAGCGTTCCGGACAGGGGGCCTCGAAGGCACTGAAGCTTTCTTT
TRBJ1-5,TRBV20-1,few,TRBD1,CSALRGNQPQHF,TGCAGTGCTCTCAGGGGGAATCAGCCCCAGCATTTT
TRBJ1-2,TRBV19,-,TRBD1,CASSIGTDYGYTF,TGTGCCAGTAGTATTGGGACAGACTATGGCTACACCTTC
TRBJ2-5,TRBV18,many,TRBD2,CASSPTSGRSLKTQYF,TGTGCCAGCTCACCGACTAGCGGGAGATCTTTGAAGACCCAGTACTTC
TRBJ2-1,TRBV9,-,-,CASSELAGINEQFF,TGTGCCAGCAGCGAGTTGGCAGGGATAAATGAGCAGTTCTTC
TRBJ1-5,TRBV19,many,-,CASSGMGSSRDSNQPQHF,TGTGCCAGTAGCGGTATGGGGTCCTCCCGGGATAGCAATCAGCCCCAGCATTTT
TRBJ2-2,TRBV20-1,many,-,CSARSANTGELFF,TGCAGTGCTCGAAGCGCGAACACCGGGGAGCTGTTTTTT
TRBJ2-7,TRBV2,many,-,CASRFGTASSYEQYF,TGTGCCAGCAGGTTTGGGACCGCGAGCTCCTACGAGCAGTACTTC
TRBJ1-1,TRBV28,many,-,CASSFLGGGTEAFF,TGTGCCAGCAGTTTCCTCGGGGGCGGAACTGAAGCTTTCTTT
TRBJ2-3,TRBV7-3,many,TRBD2,CASSTPTSGATDTQYF,TGTGCCAGCAGCACCCCGACTAGCGGGGCCACAGATACGCAGTATTTT
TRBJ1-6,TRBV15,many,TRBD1,CATSRSLGGTDNSPLHF,TGTGCCACCAGCAGATCGTTGGGGGGGACAGATAATTCACCCCTCCACTTT
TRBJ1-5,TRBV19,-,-,CASSPGGGLIDQPQHF,TGTGCCAGTAGCCCCGGGGGGGGGCTAATAGATCAGCCCCAGCATTTT
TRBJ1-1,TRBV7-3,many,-,CAGSGPGHGEAFF,TGTGCCGGCAGCGGCCCGGGTCACGGAGAAGCTTTCTTT